This TCR beta chain was documented in a study of T cell responses to AZD1222 COVID-19 vaccine. Points from the study as a whole: Unmutated variant regions are reportedly the target of nearly half of TCRs that are spike-specific.

In regard to this clone: Its antigen remains unknown.

V lost 6 bases, J lost 11 bases, and 22 bases lay in between. Germline values: CDR1 MDHEN, CDR2 SYDVKM. This CDR3 contains 14 residues. Doses given second, at about 4 or about 12 weeks, were pooled. Here immunoSEQ multiplex PCR was the method, and the copy in TCRdb shows in-frame clones only, minus some. The data contain about 84,000 clones, approximately 86% of them seen just once; the ten biggest clones take up 4.5% to 7%. The sample was peripheral blood, taken 28 days after the second AZD1222 dose. This receptor was identified in an adult who received the AZD1222 COVID-19 vaccine. The V gene is TRBV28, the J gene TRBJ1-1; D is perhaps TRBD1 (5 bases). CDR3 DNA: TGTGCCAGCAGGTCGGGTGGGGACCCCCGGGGGGCTTTCTTT. Translating gives CASRSGGDPRGAFF.